The 25 T cell receptor beta chains given below trace back to one sample, sequenced in a study of post-analysis software for immune sequencing data (dated by TCRdb to 2014 to 2015). The protocol used for the library was PCR. TCRdb names Illumina HiSeq 2500 as the instrument used. To reduce PCR and sequencing biases, unique molecular identifiers were incorporated into the TCR beta cDNA libraries. TCRdb trimmed public reads at Q25 via fastp, called clones via MiXCR and kept in-frame beta chains. A single entry per CDR3 protein holds the most common genes and DNA from its merged rows. The table for this sample lists roughly 400,000 distinct CDR3 sequences; about 39% of them were counted only once. The ten biggest clones cover around 8% of the sample. Overall results and qualifications from the work: Significantly higher frequencies in patients than in controls were found for several TRBV segments, including TRBV5-6, TRBV5-1 and TRBV20-1.

These receptors have no identified antigens. The source material was blood. Receptor source: a girl aged 2-10 years with multiple sclerosis.

This clonotype has a handful of counts. The gene calls are TRBV20-1 and TRBJ2-1, with D unclear. V lost 6 bases to trimming and J lost 0 bases, with 9 bases between them. The CDR3 extends over 13 amino acids. Germline V gene lookup returns CDR1 DFQATT and CDR2 SNEGSKA (reference sequence). In DNA form, the CDR3 reads TGCAGTGCCCGTCAGCACTCCTACAATGAGCAGTTCTTC. Translating gives CSARQHSYNEQFF.

This clonotype was seen a handful of times. J is TRBJ2-7 and V is TRBV29-1, with D perhaps matching TRBD1 (6 bases). Germline CDR1 reads SQVTM; CDR2 reads ANQGSEA. Trimming stripped 8 bases from V and 3 bases from J, with 17 bases between. The CDR3 sequence is 13 residues long. CDR3: CSTRAGTSYEQYF. CDR3 sequence (DNA): TGCAGCACTCGGGCTGGGACAAGCTACGAGCAGTACTTC.

This clonotype was observed at least ten times. The chain links TRBV3-1 to TRBJ2-7, with D hard to call. This CDR3 is 11 amino acids long. The germline V and J ends were trimmed by 2 bases and 1 base, with 0 bases remaining between them. CDR1 is LGHDT, CDR2 YNNKEL, per germline (reference sequence). CDR3 sequence (DNA): TGTGCCAGCAGCCAATCCTACGAGCAGTACTTC. Amino acid sequence: CASSQSYEQYF.

This chain uses TRBV6-6 with TRBJ2-1; D possibly corresponds to TRBD2 (5 bases). The V and J ends lost 3 bases and 2 bases respectively, with 14 bases between them. The CDR3 extends over 16 amino acids. CDR1 and CDR2 from the germline V gene are MNHNY and SVGAGI (reference sequence). CDR3 sequence reads: CASSYTVGAPYNEQFF. In DNA form, the CDR3 reads TGTGCCAGCAGTTATACGGTGGGAGCCCCCTACAATGAGCAGTTCTTC.

V usage is TRBV9 and J usage is TRBJ2-3, with D possibly TRBD1 on 5 matching bases. V lost 2 bases, J lost 4 bases, and 20 bases lay in between. The CDR3 sequence is 17 residues long. Germline CDR1 and CDR2: SGDLS and YYNGEE. The CDR3 protein is CASSVGRQTLIPDTQYF. CDR3 in DNA: TGTGCCAGCAGCGTGGGGCGACAGACGTTAATCCCAGATACGCAGTATTTT. The full variable domain, completed using reference TRBV9 and TRBJ2-3, is DSGVTQTPKHLITATGQRVTLRCSPRSGDLSVYWYQQSLDQGLQFLIQYYNGEERAKGNILERFSAQQFPDLHSELNLSSLELGDSALYFCASSVGRQTLIPDTQYFGPGTRLTVL.

This clonotype was observed a few times. The chain links TRBV29-1 to TRBJ2-1; D remains ambiguous. Deletions cut 2 bases from V and 4 bases from J, with 9 bases between. Looked up from germline, CDR1 is SQVTM and CDR2 is ANQGSEA. There are 13 residues in the CDR3. This CDR3 reads CSVEPPTYNEQFF. The CDR3 region has the DNA TGCAGCGTTGAACCCCCCACATACAATGAGCAGTTCTTC.

A few counts support this clonotype. This chain joins TRBV6-5 and TRBJ2-1; perhaps TRBD2 as D (6 bases). CDR3 length equals 15 residues. CDR1 is MNHEY, CDR2 SVGAGI, per germline. V was pared by 1 base and J by 4 bases, with 11 bases between. The CDR3 loop is CASSYFQGGYNEQFF. The DNA for the CDR3 is TGTGCCAGCAGTTACTTCCAGGGAGGATACAATGAGCAGTTCTTC.

This clonotype turned up a few times. This rearrangement joins TRBV7-2 to TRBJ1-6; 7 bases are shared with TRBD1. With V trimmed by 5 bases and J by 6 bases, 7 bases remained unmatched. Germline values: CDR1 SGHTA, CDR2 FQGNSA. The CDR3 length is 15 residues. CDR3: CASSAQGQLNSPLHF. The CDR3, as DNA: TGTGCCAGCAGCGCACAGGGACAGCTTAATTCACCCCTCCACTTT.

This clonotype was counted between two and nine times. The chain couples TRBV20-1 to TRBJ2-5, with D uncertain. Trimming cost V 7 bases and J 2 bases, with 11 bases left between them. The length of the CDR3 is 12 residues. Germline loops: CDR1 DFQATT, CDR2 SNEGSKA (reference sequence). Here the CDR3 DNA reads TGCAGTGTTCTAAGGTCACAAGAGACCCAGTACTTC. Residues: CSVLRSQETQYF.

This clonotype was recorded a few times. CDR3 protein: CSSIAGDTQYF. For the CDR3, the DNA is TGCAGTTCTATAGCCGGGGATACGCAGTATTTT. This chain joins TRBV20-1 and TRBJ2-3; D unclear. Trimming cost V 8 bases and J 6 bases, with 12 bases left between them. The CDR3 length is 11 residues. Germline values: CDR1 DFQATT, CDR2 SNEGSKA (reference sequence).

This clonotype appeared a few times. This sequence joins TRBV20-1 and TRBJ1-4, with unresolved D. V dropped 4 bases and J dropped 0 bases, with 9 bases sitting between them. CDR1 DFQATT and CDR2 SNEGSKA come from the germline V gene (reference sequence). This CDR3 region has 14 residues. Here the CDR3 DNA reads TGCAGTGCTACGGCGGGTGCAACTAATGAAAAACTGTTTTTT. It specifies CSATAGATNEKLFF.

This clonotype came up once. The chain employs TRBV11-2 and TRBJ2-4; 14 bases are a match to TRBD2. Trimming removed 3 bases from V and 14 bases from J; junction bases left unmatched: 6. CDR1 is SGHAT, CDR2 FQNNGV, per germline. The CDR3 totals 14 residues. The CDR3 protein is CASSFSGLAGGKYF. The CDR3 nucleotides read TGTGCCAGCAGCTTCTCAGGACTAGCGGGAGGAAAGTACTTC.

The chain is built from TRBV29-1 and TRBJ1-2; 7 bases align to TRBD1. V shed 7 bases and J 3 bases; nucleotides not matched to a gene: 8. This CDR3 region has 13 residues. The germline CDR1 and CDR2 sequences are SQVTM and ANQGSEA. The CDR3 loop is CSAREGADYGYTF. The DNA for the CDR3 is TGCAGCGCACGGGAGGGGGCAGACTATGGCTACACCTTC.

This clonotype was seen a handful of times. The V and J genes are TRBV7-8 and TRBJ2-5, with 8 bases lining up with TRBD2. This CDR3 is 14 amino acids long. Germline V gene sequence: CDR1 SGHVS, CDR2 FQNEAQ. Losses at the gene ends were 6 bases for V and 2 bases for J; bases not matched to a gene: 5. As DNA, the CDR3 is TGTGCCAGCAGTCCCGGACTAGCTCAAGAGACCCAGTACTTC. Protein sequence: CASSPGLAQETQYF. The variable domain in full, with the rest retrieved from reference TRBV7-8 and TRBJ2-5, is GAGVSQSPRYKVAKRGQDVALRCDPISGHVSLFWYQQALGQGPEFLTYFQNEAQLDKSGLPSDRFFAERPEGSVSTLKIQRTQQEDSAVYLCASSPGLAQETQYFGPGTRLLVL.

The chain carries TRBV5-1 and TRBJ2-3; possibly TRBD2 for D (5 bases). The V and J ends lost 3 bases and 7 bases respectively, with 24 bases between them. This CDR3 comprises 17 residues. Germline V gene lookup returns CDR1 SGHRS and CDR2 YFSETQ. This CDR3 reads CASSSRTLDSTLNTQYF. In DNA, the CDR3 is TGCGCCAGCAGCTCGCGGACCCTGGACTCTACATTGAATACGCAGTATTTT.

The V call is TRBV6-2 or TRBV6-3, the J call TRBJ2-5; D is uncertain. V was shortened by 5 bases and J by 3 bases, with 16 bases between the two germline ends. The CDR3 length is 15 residues. Germline V lookup: CDR1 MNHEY, CDR2 SVGEGT. Written as DNA, the CDR3 is TGTGCCAGCAGTCTCCGTTTTCGGATGGAAGAGACCCAGTACTTC. It specifies CASSLRFRMEETQYF.

The CDR3, as DNA: TGCAGCGGGGGCGCCGGCTTCTACGAGCAGTACTTC. Encoded protein: CSGGAGFYEQYF. The rearrangement joins TRBV29-1 to TRBJ2-7, with D perhaps matching TRBD1 (5 bases). Germline V gene lookup returns CDR1 SQVTM and CDR2 ANQGSEA. This CDR3 spans 12 amino acids. Trimming cost V 7 bases and J 3 bases, with 13 bases left between them.

The V and J genes are TRBV29-1 and TRBJ2-7; D is possibly TRBD2 (8 bases). Germline CDR1 reads SQVTM; CDR2 reads ANQGSEA. This CDR3 is built from 13 residues. Between the trimmed V and J ends, which lost 7 bases and 5 bases, there was a span of 18 bases. The CDR3 coding sequence is TGCAGCGCCGGGAGGGGGCGCATGGACGAGCAGTACTTC. Translated: CSAGRGRMDEQYF.

V gene TRBV29-1 combines with J gene TRBJ1-2, with a possible D match to TRBD1 (6 bases). V lost 2 bases and J 4 bases, leaving 14 bases between the germline ends. This CDR3 contains 14 residues. Germline V lookup: CDR1 SQVTM, CDR2 ANQGSEA. The CDR3 region has the DNA TGCAGCGTTGAAAGGGGGGTCGGCGGCTATGGCTACACCTTC. Translating it yields CSVERGVGGYGYTF.

This clonotype has a handful of counts. The chain is built from TRBV20-1 and TRBJ1-2; D unclear. From germline, CDR1 is DFQATT and CDR2 SNEGSKA (reference sequence). CDR3 length: 11 amino acids. The V gene lost 6 bases and the J gene lost 4 bases, with 9 bases spanning the gap. The chain's CDR3 is CSAGPGYGYTF. The CDR3 bases are TGCAGTGCCGGACCAGGCTATGGCTACACCTTC.

The rearrangement uses TRBV7-2 and TRBJ1-4; unclear D gene. Germline CDR1 is SGHTA and CDR2 is FQGNSA. V was cut by 3 bases and J by 4 bases, with 6 bases left in between. The CDR3 loop spans 13 amino acids. CDR3 protein: CASSFGLNEKLFF. CDR3 coding DNA: TGTGCCAGCAGCTTCGGCCTTAATGAAAAACTGTTTTTT.

The chain employs TRBV6-5 and TRBJ2-5, with D perhaps matching TRBD2 (6 bases). The germline gives CDR1 MNHEY, CDR2 SVGAGI. The CDR3 loop spans 12 amino acids. The germline V and J ends were trimmed by 6 bases and 5 bases, with 10 bases remaining between them. The CDR3 sequence is CASRLGGETQYF. CDR3 nucleotides: TGTGCCAGCAGACTCGGAGGGGAGACCCAGTACTTC.

A few counts support this clonotype. V gene TRBV20-1 combines with J gene TRBJ1-2; a possible D gene is TRBD1 (5 bases). Germline V gene data show CDR1 as DFQATT and CDR2 as SNEGSKA (reference sequence). The CDR3 consists of 12 residues. CDR3 nucleotides: TGCAGGATCTCAGGGACTTCCTATGGCTACACCTTC. Its translation is CRISGTSYGYTF.

The V and J genes are TRBV13 and TRBJ2-1; maybe TRBD2 (6 bases). Germline V CDR1 and CDR2: PRHDT, FYEKMQ (reference sequence). CDR3 size: 13 residues. Trimming left V 3 bases short and J 6 bases short, with 9 bases between. The CDR3 DNA follows: TGTGCCAGCAGCTTTGCCGGGGGCAATGAGCAGTTCTTC. Residues: CASSFAGGNEQFF.

This sequence joins TRBV20-1 and TRBJ2-1; 7 bases line up with TRBD1. V dropped 3 bases and J dropped 9; count of bases not matched to a gene: 11. This CDR3 comprises 14 residues. Germline V gives CDR1 DFQATT, CDR2 SNEGSKA (reference sequence). CDR3 region: CSASGRGFLREQFF. The CDR3 DNA is TGCAGTGCTAGTGGCAGGGGGTTTTTGCGTGAGCAGTTCTTC.